Here is one TCR beta chain with its context. What it recognizes is unknown. The data were obtained in a study of cytomegalovirus exposure and HLA in healthy donors. Findings and caveats of the study: Highly shared sequence variants in one cluster were likely a sequencing artifact.

The trim removed 3 bases at V and 0 bases at J, leaving 7 bases unmatched. The CDR3 sequence is 17 residues long. Germline CDR1 is SGDLS and CDR2 is YYNGEE. PCR involved 60 Vbeta and 13 Jbeta primers. Assay: immunoSEQ multiplex PCR; the TCRdb copy retains only in-frame clones and omits some. The top ten clones hold around 15% of a sample with 210,000 or so clones, about 74% of them seen once. What was sequenced was PBMCs. The chain couples TRBV9 to TRBJ1-3; 9 nucleotides align to TRBD1. This clonotype was obtained from a middle-aged man in good health and CMV-seronegative. CDR3 amino acids: CASSAGQGPRSGNTIYF. The CDR3 nucleotides are TGTGCCAGCAGCGCGGGACAGGGACCTCGCTCTGGAAACACCATATATTTT.